This TCR beta chain was sequenced in a study of blood T cells in healthy people across ages. Comment on this clonotype: Its antigen is still unknown.

Primed by a sample-barcoded 5' primer and a J-beta primer mix, a second PCR proceeded for about 6 to 12 cycles. All samples yielded 2.5 million or more CDR3-containing paired-end reads. One entry per CDR3 protein results from TCRdb running MiXCR on the 5' RACE reads. The profile shows some 710,000 distinct CDR3 sequences, approximately 21% of them singletons. Whole-study results and caveats: Diversity of TCR beta per million T cells declined in a roughly linear way with age. PBMCs left unsorted prevented a conclusive naive versus antigen-experienced comparison.

The CDR3 sequence is 13 residues long. The V end was cut by 3 bases, the J end by 5 bases, with 8 bases between. Germline V CDR1 and CDR2: SGHTA, FQGNSA. This TCR came from a man between 65 and 85 years old in good health. Sample: blood. The V and J genes are TRBV7-2 and TRBJ2-1; D remains ambiguous. CDR3 sequence: CASSLRRHNEQFF. CDR3 nucleotides: TGTGCCAGCAGCTTGCGCCGTCACAATGAGCAGTTCTTC.